This TCR beta chain was obtained from a study of vaccination and CD4 T cells after COVID-19. Treatment noted: roughly 10-day PBMC culture with coronavirus spike peptide pools or control peptides (ViraFEST assay). Sequencing of DNA taken from cultured CD4+ T cells relied on the Oncomine TCR Beta short-read assay. TCRdb processed the PCR reads anew with MiXCR; each CDR3 protein has one entry. Of 15,000 to 20,000 distinct CDR3 sequences detected, roughly three fifths appear once; the ten largest clones hold approximately 12%. The CDR3 sequence is 14 residues long. The trim removed 5 bases at V and 4 bases at J, leaving 7 bases unmatched. Per germline, CDR1 MNHEY and CDR2 SMNVEV (reference sequence). In regard to this clonotype: Its antigen is undetermined.

What was sequenced was CD4+ T cells from blood, cultured in vitro. The rearrangement joins TRBV27 to TRBJ1-1, with TRBD1 matching 7 bases. This clonotype was obtained from a human donor who had recovered from COVID-19. The CDR3 here is CASSTWTGRTEAFF. CDR3 coding DNA: TGTGCCAGCAGTACCTGGACAGGCCGCACTGAAGCTTTCTTT.